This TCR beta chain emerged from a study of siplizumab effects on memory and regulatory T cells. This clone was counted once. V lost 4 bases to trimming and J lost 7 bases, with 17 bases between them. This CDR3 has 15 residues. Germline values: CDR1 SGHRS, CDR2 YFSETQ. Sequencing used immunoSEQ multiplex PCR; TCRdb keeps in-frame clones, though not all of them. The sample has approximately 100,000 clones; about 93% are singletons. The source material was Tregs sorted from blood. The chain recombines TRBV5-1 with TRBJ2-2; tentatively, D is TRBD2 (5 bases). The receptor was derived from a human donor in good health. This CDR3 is CASSPGGRRIGELFF. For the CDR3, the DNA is TGCGCCAGCAGCCCCGGTGGTAGGAGGATCGGGGAGCTGTTTTTT.